The sequence of this TCR beta chain was determined in a study of blood T cell repertoires in COVID-19. Study details: The samples span acute and convalescent COVID-19 from the United States, Italy and Spain. Nucleic acid was either cDNA or gDNA, and it came from T cells, B-cell-depleted T cells, or PBMCs.

Per the study methods: Reference gene primers were amplified, and this amplification served to estimate nucleated cell counts. Repertoires were generated with immunoSEQ multiplex PCR, while TCRdb's copy carries only in-frame clones and drops some. The V and J calls and clone size come from that table; D and trimming were worked out from the DNA. The sample consists of 65,000 to 70,000 clones, 60% to 85% of them appearing once. V dropped 7 bases and J dropped 0; count of bases not matched to a gene: 7. The CDR3 runs to 15 residues. Germline CDR1 reads LNHDA; CDR2 reads SQIVND (reference sequence). This sequence originates from a man in his sixties with acute or convalescent COVID-19. The sequenced material came from peripheral blood. V usage is TRBV19 and J usage is TRBJ1-2; TRBD1 matches at 8 bases. CDR3: CASIHRTGTNYGYTF. As DNA, the CDR3 is TGTGCCAGTATTCACCGGACAGGGACTAACTATGGCTACACCTTC.